The clone carrying this TCR beta chain occurred once. The germline gives CDR1 SGHTA, CDR2 FQGNSA. This CDR3 spans 13 amino acids. V was clipped by 6 bases and J by 10 bases, with 13 bases between them. Original processing notes: Patients' Tregs yielded 45,000 to 60,000 distinct TCRbeta sequences; donors' 80,000 to 100,000. Libraries were prepared by immunoSEQ multiplex PCR; TCRdb keeps only in-frame clonotypes and omits some of them. V and J calls and clone size are those listed in that table; D and trimming were worked out from the DNA. Found here are under 5,500 clones, around 87% of them singletons; the top ten hold about 2.9%. This sample was included in a study of B cell selection in AIRE deficiency. Regulatory T cells were sorted as CD4+CD25hiCD127low/negative.

Sequenced input: Tregs sorted from PBMCs. The sequence came from a human donor with AIRE deficiency. The chain combines TRBV7-2 with TRBJ1-6; a possible D gene is TRBD1 (5 bases). The CDR3, as DNA: TGTGCCAGCAGGCGTAGGGGAGGATCACCCCTCCACTTT. It yields the protein CASRRRGGSPLHF.